Shown below are 3 T cell receptor beta chains from a single sample sequenced in a study of cytomegalovirus exposure and HLA in healthy donors. The PCR used 60 Vbeta and 13 Jbeta primers. Clones were sequenced by immunoSEQ multiplex PCR, and TCRdb holds only the in-frame ones, with some missing. Of 110,000 to 150,000 clones in the sample, 84% were seen once. The sequencing input was PBMCs. The receptors stem from a boy aged 2 to 9 in good health and CMV-seronegative.

The chain is built from TRBV7-7 and TRBJ2-7, with 11 bases aligning to TRBD2. V lost 5 bases and J lost 2; bases outside the gene matches: 11. The CDR3 is 17 amino acids. Looked up from germline, CDR1 is SSHAT and CDR2 is FNYEAQ (reference sequence). The DNA for the CDR3 is TGTGCCAGCAGCCCCGGAGGGGGACTAGCGGAGGCCTACGAGCAGTACTTC. Encoded protein: CASSPGGGLAEAYEQYF.

This clone occurred a few times. This chain uses TRBV6-1 with TRBJ2-1; weak D call: TRBD1 (5 bases). The V gene lost 5 bases and the J gene lost 12 bases, with 14 bases spanning the gap. Per the germline V gene, CDR1 is MNHNS and CDR2 is SASEGT. CDR3 length: 12 amino acids. The CDR3 spells CASSPQGHRQFF. The CDR3 nucleotides are TGTGCCAGCAGTCCGCAGGGTCATCGGCAGTTCTTC.

CDR3 sequence reads: CASSLGRGTLQETQYF. Written as DNA, the CDR3 is TGTGCCAGCAGCTTAGGTCGAGGGACACTCCAAGAGACCCAGTACTTC. The V and J genes are TRBV7-2 and TRBJ2-5, with a tentative D call TRBD1 (6 bases). Trimming shortened V by 1 base and J by 1 base, and 13 bases separated the two germline ends. The CDR3 spans 16 residues. Germline loops: CDR1 SGHTA, CDR2 FQGNSA.